This T cell receptor beta chain derives from a study of blood T cells in healthy people across ages. Primed by a sample-barcoded 5' primer and a J-beta primer mix, a second PCR proceeded for roughly 6 to 12 cycles. TCRdb fed the 5' RACE reads into MiXCR, producing one record per CDR3 protein. The table shows around 1.5 million distinct CDR3 sequences, with 30% to 40% occurring only once. A word on this clonotype: What it recognizes is unknown.

This CDR3 has 12 residues. The V gene's germline CDR1 is MNHEY and CDR2 SMNVEV (reference sequence). V was pared by 4 bases and J by 15 bases, with 6 bases of the junction left unmatched. Every sample had a minimum of 6.5 million PBMCs isolated. Study observations and caveats: It was held that the diversity estimates obtained from one million T cells were underestimates. Donors of long life had a larger count of naive CD4+ cells and greater diversity than aged donors.

The specimen sequenced was blood. This sequence joins TRBV27 and TRBJ2-1, with 10 nucleotides matching TRBD2. The TCR comes from a woman aged 30 to 39 in good health. The CDR3 region is CASSWGAGGLFF. The CDR3, as DNA: TGTGCCAGCAGTTGGGGAGCGGGAGGGTTGTTCTTC.